These 10 T cell receptor beta chains were sequenced from one sample in a study of radiation and T cells in renal cell carcinoma. Noted time point: blood 4 weeks post-SBRT, at nephrectomy. Treatment: 15 Gy SBRT to primary tumor, nephrectomy 4 weeks later. Method: immunoSEQ multiplex PCR; TCRdb's copy keeps in-frame clones and lacks some. The table records roughly 61,000 clones, 65% to 80% of them present only once. The sequences come from blood, collected from a patient whose treatment included radiotherapy and nephrectomy. These receptors came from a man aged 60 to 69 with renal cell carcinoma.

V usage is TRBV4-3 and J usage is TRBJ1-4; the D gene is possibly TRBD1 (6 bases). Trimming stripped 1 base from V and 0 bases from J, with 12 bases between. Germline CDR1 is LGHNA and CDR2 is YSLEER. The CDR3 is 17 residues long. The CDR3, as DNA: TGCGCCAGCAGCCAAGCTCCGGGGGCTTCAACTAATGAAAAACTGTTTTTT. As protein: CASSQAPGASTNEKLFF.

CDR3 DNA sequence: TGTGCCAGTAGTTCTCATGGATCCAAAAACATTCAGTACTTC. It encodes CASSSHGSKNIQYF. The chain links TRBV19 to TRBJ2-4; D ambiguous. Deletions cut 5 bases from V and 2 bases from J, with 10 bases between. This CDR3 spans 14 amino acids. Germline V gives CDR1 LNHDA, CDR2 SQIVND (reference sequence).

The J gene is TRBJ2-1, the V gene TRBV5-6, with 10 positions matching TRBD2. Germline CDR1 and CDR2: SGHDT and YYEEEE. The CDR3 runs 16 residues. Trimming took 5 bases from V and 9 from J; bases not matched to a gene: 14. The CDR3: CASSLQREGLWGEQFF. The CDR3 DNA follows: TGTGCCAGCAGTCTACAGCGGGAGGGCCTCTGGGGTGAGCAGTTCTTC. The full variable domain, its missing parts supplied by reference TRBV5-6 and TRBJ2-1, is DAGVTQSPTHLIKTRGQQVTLRCSPKSGHDTVSWYQQALGQGPQFIFQYYEEEERQRGNFPDRFSGHQFPNYSSELNVNALLLGDSALYLCASSLQREGLWGEQFFGPGTRLTVL.

The V call is TRBV7-8, the J call TRBJ1-2; D is possibly TRBD1 (5 bases). CDR1 and CDR2 from the germline V gene are SGHVS and FQNEAQ. The V gene lost 1 base and the J gene lost 4 bases, with 16 bases spanning the gap. This CDR3 is 16 amino acids long. CDR3 in DNA: TGTGCCAGCAGCTTAGGAGACAGCGCCACGGGCTATGGCTACACCTTC. The encoded protein is CASSLGDSATGYGYTF. The complete variable domain, with remaining parts taken from reference TRBV7-8 and TRBJ1-2, reads GAGVSQSPRYKVAKRGQDVALRCDPISGHVSLFWYQQALGQGPEFLTYFQNEAQLDKSGLPSDRFFAERPEGSVSTLKIQRTQQEDSAVYLCASSLGDSATGYGYTFGSGTRLTVV.

The chain couples TRBV7-9 to TRBJ1-1, with D unresolved. The CDR3 is 16 residues long. The germline gives CDR1 SEHNR, CDR2 FQNEAQ (reference sequence). V gave up 4 bases and J gave up 5 bases, with 20 bases separating them. The CDR3 loop is CASSSTDRLMYTEAFF. The CDR3 nucleotides are TGTGCCAGCAGCTCAACGGACCGCCTGATGTATACTGAAGCTTTCTTT. The entire variable domain, with the rest obtained from reference TRBV7-9 and TRBJ1-1, is as follows: DTGVSQNPRHKITKRGQNVTFRCDPISEHNRLYWYRQTLGQGPEFLTYFQNEAQLEKSRLLSDRFSAERPKGSFSTLEIQRTEQGDSAMYLCASSSTDRLMYTEAFFGQGTRLTVV.

J is TRBJ2-1 and V is TRBV6-1, with TRBD1 matching 9 bases. The CDR3 runs to 14 residues. The V gene's germline CDR1 is MNHNS and CDR2 SASEGT. The trim removed 4 bases at V and 14 bases at J, leaving 12 bases unmatched. CDR3 in amino acids: CASSGGQGFLSEFF. The CDR3 coding sequence is TGTGCCAGCAGTGGCGGACAGGGGTTTTTGTCTGAGTTCTTC.

V usage is TRBV6-1 and J usage is TRBJ1-6; no reliable D call. There are 14 residues in the CDR3. CDR1 and CDR2 from the germline V gene are MNHNS and SASEGT. The V end was cut by 10 bases, the J end by 5 bases, with 15 bases between. The CDR3 nucleotides read TGTGCCATCGTTCCCTCGGGGAATAATTCACCCCTCCACTTT. It codes for CAIVPSGNNSPLHF.

The chain recombines TRBV10-3 with TRBJ2-1; TRBD1 aligns across 8 bases. This CDR3 has 17 residues. V shed 0 bases and J 7 bases; nucleotides not matched to a gene: 11. Looked up from germline, CDR1 is ENHRY and CDR2 is SYGVKD. CDR3 bases: TGTGCCATCAGTGAGTCATTAGACAGGGGTAAACGGAATGAGCAGTTCTTC. Its translation: CAISESLDRGKRNEQFF.

This chain uses TRBV29-1 with TRBJ2-2; D is undetermined. The CDR3 sequence is 15 residues long. Trimming cost V 4 bases and J 4 bases, with 16 bases left between them. Germline values: CDR1 SQVTM, CDR2 ANQGSEA. CDR3 DNA: TGCAGCGTTGCACTTGGGATTAGAGGCACCGGGGAGCTGTTTTTT. Translation: CSVALGIRGTGELFF.

V and J are TRBV11-2 and TRBJ2-5; no clear D. V was trimmed by 4 bases and J by 4 bases, leaving 10 bases between them. CDR3 length: 13 amino acids. Germline CDR1 reads SGHAT; CDR2 reads FQNNGV. This CDR3 is CASSYGRSETQYF. The CDR3 nucleotides read TGTGCCAGCAGCTACGGACGTTCAGAGACCCAGTACTTC.